This TCR beta chain was retrieved from a study of cytomegalovirus exposure and HLA in healthy donors (dated by TCRdb to between 2016 and 2019). Looking at the study overall: In an earlier analysis of several hundred of the donors, less than 350 Gb of sequence data and 95 million to 130 million unique TCR beta sequences from about 190 million T cells were reported. Roughly 300 gigabases of sequencing data and tens of millions of unique TCR sequences made up an early release that covered 500 to 650 HLA-typed donors. The genetic ancestry cluster associated with self-reported Caucasian donors included around four fifths of the roughly 380 genotyped donors. The study was designed to test whether signatures of past pathogen exposure could be identified by cataloging public T cell receptors. Using immunosequencing, the study profiled T cell repertoires from some 670 subjects and related those repertoires to cytomegalovirus serostatus. Along with the approximately 700-subject first cohort, a separate validation cohort of over 90 different subjects was used. To predict cytomegalovirus infection status, the study brought together high-throughput TCR immunosequencing, statistical association of individual TCRs with disease status, and machine learning. In a later analysis, previously published TCR beta repertoires from about 670 donors were re-analyzed and high-resolution HLA genotyping was added so that TCR occurrence patterns could be studied. The later analysis used no new phenotypic data to find candidate immune exposures, relying instead on TCR beta sequences and their occurrence across donors. To decide whether each TCR beta V gene segment behaved as functional or pseudogenic, an earlier analysis of 587 of the donors relied on high-throughput TCR beta sequencing. Donor age, sex, ethnicity and CMV serostatus were compiled together with the repertoire data. A later genetic analysis used genome-wide SNP genotypes for about 60% of the roughly 700 donors, treating that subset as a discovery cohort. All discovery cohort repertoires had been generated using a single sequencing platform. HLA typing covered class I and class II loci at four-digit resolution. Typing coverage varied by locus: roughly 629-640 donors for A, B, C, DRB1 and DQB1; more than 500 for DQA1; 600 to 610 for DPA1; more than 450 for DPB1. Because of strong linkage in the cohort, a handful of DR-DQ haplotypes were treated as single units for association and clustering. Across about 370 genotyped donors of the cohort, an average of approximately 240,000 unique TCR beta nucleotide sequences per donor were sequenced, and roughly 18% of those sequences were non-productive. What the authors observed across the whole study: The classifier was reported to diagnose cytomegalovirus status with high specificity and sensitivity in both the original cohort and the validation cohort. A further reported finding was that TCR beta sequences accurately predicted the HLA-A and HLA-B alleles for most subjects in the first cohort. The study listed approximately 160 TCR beta chains as associated with cytomegalovirus. Some 15 rarely observed V segments, including chromosome 9 orphons, were excluded from the earlier analysis of about 500 of the donors because counts were too low. A later analysis reported that several top co-occurrence clusters appeared linked to parvovirus B19, influenza, CMV and Epstein-Barr virus. A later analysis found that HLA-associated TCR beta chains were more clonally expanded and had lower generation probabilities than equally common non-associated chains. Because HLA typing was unavailable for some donors at each locus, only the typed subset was used in association tests. A cluster of highly shared sequence variants was judged likely to represent a technical artifact of the sequencing pipeline. In this cohort, only TCR beta chains were sequenced, and detectable features were limited by the absence of alpha or paired-chain data. According to a later genetic analysis, donors in an Asian-associated ancestry cluster had fewer N-insertions in productive TCRs than the approximately 700-donor mean. Three of the identified cytomegalovirus-associated TCR beta chains were confirmed in vitro to be specific for cytomegalovirus antigens. In a later analysis, TCR association rates were found to vary across HLA loci, with the most associated TCRs seen for DRB1 alleles and the fewest for HLA-C alleles. In a later genetic analysis, a missense DCLRE1C variant was associated with V-gene and J-gene trimming of TCR beta chains, and the association was replicated in an independent cohort. The only immune exposure information available for the cohort was CMV serostatus. In an earlier analysis of around 600 of the donors, most TCR beta V segments were observed in productive rearrangements about 90% or about 30% of the time, broadly matching IMGT annotations. The presence/absence analyses assumed that sequencing depth was roughly uniform across donors, and that assumption may not be true. Most CMV-associated TCR beta chains appeared to be HLA-restricted in a later analysis, and the HLA associations seemed to be driven largely by CMV exposure. Across donors, most TCR sequences were observed very rarely, whereas some public TCRs were present in many individuals. Linkage disequilibrium might explain the correlated functional status among segregating V segments, but an unknown experimental factor could not be ruled out. The authors suggested that the approach could potentially be generalized to other disease states and immunological phenotypes. When HLA alleles, especially DR and DQ, strongly co-occurred, attributing TCR associations to individual alleles was difficult. A later analysis associated 15,000 or so TCR beta sequences with specific HLA alleles at a false discovery rate of 0.05.

Remarks on this clone: Its antigen is unknown.

The cohort was made up of 500 to 800 healthy bone marrow donors. At the time of sampling, every cohort member was nominally healthy, though immune exposures that went unrecorded were likely present. The donor tested CMV seronegative and was one of the 352 seronegative cohort members. Each donor provided a peripheral blood sample, and peripheral blood mononuclear cells were used for TCR beta sequencing. Genomic DNA was extracted from the blood cell samples with the Qiagen DNeasy Blood Extraction Kit. Receptors were amplified or captured by the immunoSEQ multiplex PCR assay. A mixture of 60 forward primers for TCR Vbeta segments and 13 reverse primers for TCR Jbeta segments was used in the multiplex PCR. A multiplex PCR assay on genomic DNA amplified the CDR3 region of rearranged TCR beta genes. On the Illumina HiSeq System, the amplified TCR beta libraries were sequenced as 87-base-pair reads. The original methods were these. Across the roughly 700 repertoires, a later analysis counted 60 million to 90 million unique TCR beta chains, around 11 million of which were shared by at least two donors. A nearest-neighbor algorithm error-corrected the raw reads and collapsed the reads into unique sequences, merging closely related sequences to remove PCR and sequencing errors. CDR3 sequences were aligned to IMGT reference sequences to assign V, D and J gene segments. For a sequence to be retained, a match of at least six nucleotides to both a V gene segment and a J gene segment was required. Rearrangements were classified as productive when the CDR3 lacked stop codons and remained in frame with V and J, and all other rearrangements were classified as non-productive. CDR3 was defined according to IMGT convention as the region running from the second conserved V-encoded cysteine to the conserved J-encoded phenylalanine. The earlier analysis of fewer than 700 of the donors excluded sequences that lacked an unambiguous match to a single V gene segment. In an earlier analysis of 587 of the donors, V segments were called functional above 56.7% productive rearrangements and were called segregating when the between-donor standard deviation exceeded 5%. A statistical classification framework was built to diagnose cytomegalovirus status from the catalog of TCR beta chain sequences. In a later analysis, TCR nucleotide sequences were compared against IMGT/GENE-DB human TR gene sequences so that V and J genes could be assigned. Using the TCRdist pipeline, a later analysis assigned CDR3 sequences along with most-parsimonious VDJ recombination scenarios. In a later analysis, each TCR beta chain was defined by its CDR3 amino acid sequence together with its V-gene family, and reads without a unique V-gene family were excluded. A later analysis removed 550 to 650 highly shared, low-generation-probability nucleotide sequences to deal with suspected cross-contamination and a sequencing artifact. In a later analysis, a clonal expansion index for each public chain was calculated from normalized within-repertoire ranks of inferred template counts. Generation probabilities in a later analysis came from a VDJ recombination model fitted to out-of-frame rearrangements, and those results were checked against IGoR. Hypergeometric tests were used in a later analysis to score TCR-TCR, TCR-HLA and TCR-CMV co-occurrence, with a repertoire-size bias correction applied to the TCR pairs. A later analysis estimated false discovery rates by permuting HLA or CMV assignments 20 times. A later analysis grouped co-occurring TCRs with DBSCAN, adding TCRdist sequence similarity when clustering within HLA-allele-positive subsets. Repertoires with fewer than 30,000 or more than 120,000 public chains, plus five repertoires with anomalous nucleotide sharing, were excluded from co-occurrence clustering. What TCRdb holds here is the immuneACCESS table cut down to in-frame rearrangements. Part of the clones is not present; checked against another copy, under half of the missing clones reflect an unresolved V gene, and the others are unexplained. D and trimming were read from the DNA, whereas the V and J calls and clone size are those reported in that table. This sample's records show tens of thousands of clones. Roughly 7.1% of the sample is in the top ten clones.

The specimen was PBMCs. This clonotype was sampled from a woman aged 40 to 49 in good health and CMV-seronegative.

The CDR3 has the sequence CASSLGTVGNTIYF. The DNA sequence is as follows: TGTGCCAGCAGCTTAGGGACAGTGGGAAACACCATATATTTT. The chain is encoded by TRBV7-2 joined to TRBJ1-3; D gene: possibly TRBD1, on 6 matching bases. The V and J ends are trimmed by 1 base and 4 bases, leaving 8 bases between them. The CDR3 starts with the cysteine, ends with the phenylalanine, and has 14 residues. CDR3 DNA is the only sequence kept; it has 42 bases, read in frame from the first base. Via the germline V gene, CDR1 is SGHTA and CDR2 FQGNSA.